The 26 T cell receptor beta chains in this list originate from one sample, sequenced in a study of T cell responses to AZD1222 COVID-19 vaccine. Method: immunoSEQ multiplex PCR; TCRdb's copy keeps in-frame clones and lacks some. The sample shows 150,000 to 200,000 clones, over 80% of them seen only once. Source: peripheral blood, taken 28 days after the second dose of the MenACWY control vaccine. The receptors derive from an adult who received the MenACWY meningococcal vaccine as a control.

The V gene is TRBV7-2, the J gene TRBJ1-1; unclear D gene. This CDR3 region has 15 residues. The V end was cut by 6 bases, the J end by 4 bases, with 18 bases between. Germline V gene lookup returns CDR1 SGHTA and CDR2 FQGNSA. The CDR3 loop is CASSLTRVSSTEAFF. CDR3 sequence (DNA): TGTGCCAGCAGTCTAACCCGCGTCTCGAGCACTGAAGCTTTCTTT.

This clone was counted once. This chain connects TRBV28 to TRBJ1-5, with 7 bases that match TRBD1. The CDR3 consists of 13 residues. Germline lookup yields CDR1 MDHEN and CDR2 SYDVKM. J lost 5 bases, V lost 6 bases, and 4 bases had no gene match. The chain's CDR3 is CASSKGTDQPQHF. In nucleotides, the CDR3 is TGTGCCAGCAGCAAAGGGACAGATCAGCCCCAGCATTTT.

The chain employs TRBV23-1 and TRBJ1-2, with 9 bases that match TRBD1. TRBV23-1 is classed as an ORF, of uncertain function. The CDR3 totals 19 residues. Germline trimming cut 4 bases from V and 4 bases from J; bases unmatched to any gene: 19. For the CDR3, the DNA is TGCGCCAGCAGTCTGGATGCCCGGGACAGGGTAAGTTGTGCCTATGGCTACACCTTC. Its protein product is CASSLDARDRVSCAYGYTF.

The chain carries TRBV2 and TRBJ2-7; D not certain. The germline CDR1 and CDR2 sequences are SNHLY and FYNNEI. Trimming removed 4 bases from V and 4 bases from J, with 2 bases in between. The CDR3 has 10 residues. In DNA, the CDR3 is TGTGCCAGCAGTGGGTACGAGCAGTACTTC. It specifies CASSGYEQYF.

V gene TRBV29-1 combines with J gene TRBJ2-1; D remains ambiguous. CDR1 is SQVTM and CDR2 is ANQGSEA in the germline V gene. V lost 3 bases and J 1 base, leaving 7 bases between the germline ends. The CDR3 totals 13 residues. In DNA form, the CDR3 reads TGCAGCGTTGAGTCAGCTTCCTACAATGAGCAGTTCTTC. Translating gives CSVESASYNEQFF.

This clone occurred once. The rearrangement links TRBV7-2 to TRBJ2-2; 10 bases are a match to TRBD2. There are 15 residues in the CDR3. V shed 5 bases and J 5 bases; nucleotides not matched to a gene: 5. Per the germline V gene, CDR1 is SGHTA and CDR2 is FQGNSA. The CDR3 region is CASSPSGRGTGELFF. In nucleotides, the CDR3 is TGTGCCAGCAGCCCCAGCGGGAGGGGAACCGGGGAGCTGTTTTTT.

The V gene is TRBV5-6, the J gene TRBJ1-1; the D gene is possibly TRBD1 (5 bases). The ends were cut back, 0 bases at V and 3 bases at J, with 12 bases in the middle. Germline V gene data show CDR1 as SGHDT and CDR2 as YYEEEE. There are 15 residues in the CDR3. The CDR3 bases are TGTGCCAGCAGCTTGGTGGGGGTATTGGACACTGAAGCTTTCTTT. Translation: CASSLVGVLDTEAFF.

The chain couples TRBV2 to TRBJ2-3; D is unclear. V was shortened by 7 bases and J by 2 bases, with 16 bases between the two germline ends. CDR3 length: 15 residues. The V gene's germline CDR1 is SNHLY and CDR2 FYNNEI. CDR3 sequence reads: CASNGLPGHTDTQYF. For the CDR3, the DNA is TGTGCCAGCAACGGTCTACCCGGGCACACAGATACGCAGTATTTT.

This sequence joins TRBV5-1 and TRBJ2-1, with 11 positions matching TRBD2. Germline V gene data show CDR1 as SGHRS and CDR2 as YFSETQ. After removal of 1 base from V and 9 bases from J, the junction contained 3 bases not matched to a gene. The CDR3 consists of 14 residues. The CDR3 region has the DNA TGCGCCAGCAGCTTGATTCTAGCGGGAGGTGAGCAGTTCTTC. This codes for CASSLILAGGEQFF.

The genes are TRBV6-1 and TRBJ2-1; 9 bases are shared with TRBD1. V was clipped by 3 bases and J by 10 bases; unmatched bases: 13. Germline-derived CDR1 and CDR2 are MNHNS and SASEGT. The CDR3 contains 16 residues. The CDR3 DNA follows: TGTGCCAGCAGTGACCCCGGGGGACAGGGAATAATAGAGCAGTTCTTC. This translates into CASSDPGGQGIIEQFF.

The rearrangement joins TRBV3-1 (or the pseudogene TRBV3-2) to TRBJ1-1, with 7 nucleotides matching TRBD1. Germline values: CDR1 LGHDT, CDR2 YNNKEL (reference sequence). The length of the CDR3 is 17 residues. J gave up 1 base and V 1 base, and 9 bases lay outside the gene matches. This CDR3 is CASSQVFTGVSNTEAFF. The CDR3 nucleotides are TGTGCCAGCAGCCAAGTTTTCACAGGGGTATCGAACACTGAAGCTTTCTTT.

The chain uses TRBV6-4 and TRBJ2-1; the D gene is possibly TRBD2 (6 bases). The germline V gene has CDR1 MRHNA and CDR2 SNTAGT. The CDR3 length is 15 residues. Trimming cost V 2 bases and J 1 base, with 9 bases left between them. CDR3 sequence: CASSDTEGSYNEQFF. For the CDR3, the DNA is TGTGCCAGCAGTGACACGGAGGGTTCCTACAATGAGCAGTTCTTC.

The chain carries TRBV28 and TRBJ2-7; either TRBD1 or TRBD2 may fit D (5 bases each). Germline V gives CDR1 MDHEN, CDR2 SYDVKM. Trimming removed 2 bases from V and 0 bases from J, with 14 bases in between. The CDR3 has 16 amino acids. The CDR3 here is CASSLAGTVYSYEQYF. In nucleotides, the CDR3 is TGTGCCAGCAGTTTAGCAGGGACCGTTTACTCCTACGAGCAGTACTTC.

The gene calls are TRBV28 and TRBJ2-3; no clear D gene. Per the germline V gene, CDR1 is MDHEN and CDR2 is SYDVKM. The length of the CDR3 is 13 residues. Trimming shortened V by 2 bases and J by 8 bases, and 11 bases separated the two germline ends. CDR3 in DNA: TGTGCCAGCAGTTTAAGTTCCCCTAGTACGCAGTATTTT. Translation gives CASSLSSPSTQYF. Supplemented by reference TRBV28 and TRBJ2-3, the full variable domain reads DVKVTQSSRYLVKRTGEKVFLECVQDMDHENMFWYRQDPGLGLRLIYFSYDVKMKEKGDIPEGYSVSREKKERFSLILESASTNQTSMYLCASSLSSPSTQYFGPGTRLTVL.

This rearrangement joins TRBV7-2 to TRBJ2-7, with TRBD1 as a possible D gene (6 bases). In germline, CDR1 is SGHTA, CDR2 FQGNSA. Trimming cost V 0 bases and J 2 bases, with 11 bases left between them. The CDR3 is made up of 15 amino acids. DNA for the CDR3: TGTGCCAGCAGCTTAGCGGCAGGACAGCCCTACGAGCAGTACTTC. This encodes CASSLAAGQPYEQYF.

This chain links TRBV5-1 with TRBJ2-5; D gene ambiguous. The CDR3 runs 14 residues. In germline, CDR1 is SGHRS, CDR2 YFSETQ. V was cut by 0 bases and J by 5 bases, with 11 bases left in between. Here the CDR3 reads CASSLVGRPETQYF. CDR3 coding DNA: TGCGCCAGCAGCTTGGTGGGCAGGCCGGAGACCCAGTACTTC.

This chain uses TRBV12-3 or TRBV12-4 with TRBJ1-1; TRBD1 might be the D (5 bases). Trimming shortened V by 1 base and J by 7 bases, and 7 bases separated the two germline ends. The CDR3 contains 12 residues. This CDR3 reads CASSLGGYEAFF. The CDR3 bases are TGTGCCAGCAGTTTAGGGGGGTATGAAGCTTTCTTT.

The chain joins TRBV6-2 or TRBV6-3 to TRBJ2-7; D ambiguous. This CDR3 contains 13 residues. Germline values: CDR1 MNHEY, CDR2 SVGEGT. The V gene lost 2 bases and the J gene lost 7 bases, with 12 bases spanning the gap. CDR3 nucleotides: TGTGCCAGCAGTTACGCCGGAATGGCGGAGCAGTACTTC. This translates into CASSYAGMAEQYF.

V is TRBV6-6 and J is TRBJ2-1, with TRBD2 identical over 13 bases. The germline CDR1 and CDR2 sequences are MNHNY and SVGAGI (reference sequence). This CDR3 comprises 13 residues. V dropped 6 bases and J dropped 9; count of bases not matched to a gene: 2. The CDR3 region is CASRLAGGGEQFF. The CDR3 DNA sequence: TGTGCCAGCAGACTAGCGGGAGGGGGTGAGCAGTTCTTC.

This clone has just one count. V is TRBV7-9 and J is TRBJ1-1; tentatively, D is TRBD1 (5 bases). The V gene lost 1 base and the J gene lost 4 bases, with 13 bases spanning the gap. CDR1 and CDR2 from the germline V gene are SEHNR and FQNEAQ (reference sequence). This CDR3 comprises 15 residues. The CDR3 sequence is CASSLGQGATTEAFF. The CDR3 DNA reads TGTGCCAGCAGCTTAGGTCAGGGAGCGACCACTGAAGCTTTCTTT.

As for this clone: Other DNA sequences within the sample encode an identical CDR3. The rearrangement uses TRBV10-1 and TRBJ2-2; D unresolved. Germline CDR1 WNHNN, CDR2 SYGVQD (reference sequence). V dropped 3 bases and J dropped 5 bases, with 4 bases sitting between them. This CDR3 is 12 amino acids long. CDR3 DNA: TGCGCCAGCAGTGACGGGACCGGGGAGCTGTTTTTT. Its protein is CASSDGTGELFF.

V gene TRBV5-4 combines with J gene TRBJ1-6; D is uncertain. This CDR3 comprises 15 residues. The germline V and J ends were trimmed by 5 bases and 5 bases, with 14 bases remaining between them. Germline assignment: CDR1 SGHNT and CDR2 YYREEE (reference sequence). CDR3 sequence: CASSVLLEDNSPLHF. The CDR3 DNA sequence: TGTGCCAGCAGTGTCTTGTTAGAAGATAATTCACCCCTCCACTTT.

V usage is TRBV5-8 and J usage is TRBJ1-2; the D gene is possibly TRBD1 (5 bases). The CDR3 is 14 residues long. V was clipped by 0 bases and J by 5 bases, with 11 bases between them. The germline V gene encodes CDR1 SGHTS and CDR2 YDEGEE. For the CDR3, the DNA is TGTGCCAGCAGCTTGGCGGGGGTCGGATATGGCTACACCTTC. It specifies CASSLAGVGYGYTF.

This CDR3 reads CASSPSPQGAYEQYF. The CDR3 DNA is TGTGCCAGCAGCCCCTCGCCCCAGGGTGCCTACGAGCAGTACTTC. J is TRBJ2-7 and V is TRBV12-1; TRBD1, as called in the table, went unchecked against the DNA. TRBV12-1 is termed a pseudogene. The CDR3 contains 15 residues.

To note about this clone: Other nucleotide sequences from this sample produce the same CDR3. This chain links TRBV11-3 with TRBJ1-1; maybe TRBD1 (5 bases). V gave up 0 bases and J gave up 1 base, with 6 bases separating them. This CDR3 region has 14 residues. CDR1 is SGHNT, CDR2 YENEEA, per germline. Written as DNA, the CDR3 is TGTGCCAGCAGCTTAGACGGACAGAACACTGAAGCTTTCTTT. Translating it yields CASSLDGQNTEAFF.

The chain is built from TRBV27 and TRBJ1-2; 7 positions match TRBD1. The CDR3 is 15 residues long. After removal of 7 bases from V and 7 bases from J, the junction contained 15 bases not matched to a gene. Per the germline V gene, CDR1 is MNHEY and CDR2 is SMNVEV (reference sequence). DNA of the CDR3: TGTGCCAGCACCCTTACCGGGACAGTTTTGTCTGGCTACACCTTC. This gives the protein CASTLTGTVLSGYTF.